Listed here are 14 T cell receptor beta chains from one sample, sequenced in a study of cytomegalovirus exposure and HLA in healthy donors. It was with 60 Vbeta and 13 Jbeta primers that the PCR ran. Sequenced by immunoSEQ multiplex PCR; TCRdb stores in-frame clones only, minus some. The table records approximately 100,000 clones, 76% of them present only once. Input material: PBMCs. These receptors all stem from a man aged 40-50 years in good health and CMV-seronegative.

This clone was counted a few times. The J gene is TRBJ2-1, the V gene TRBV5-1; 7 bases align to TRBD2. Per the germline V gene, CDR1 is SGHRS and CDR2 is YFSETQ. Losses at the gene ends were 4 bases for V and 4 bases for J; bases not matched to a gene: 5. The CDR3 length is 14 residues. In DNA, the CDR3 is TGCGCCAGCAGCCAGGCCGGGGGGTACAATGAGCAGTTCTTC. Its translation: CASSQAGGYNEQFF.

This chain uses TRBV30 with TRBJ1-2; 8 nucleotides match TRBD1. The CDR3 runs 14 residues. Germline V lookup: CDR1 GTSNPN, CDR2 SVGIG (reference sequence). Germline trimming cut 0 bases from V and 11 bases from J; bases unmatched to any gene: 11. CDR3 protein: CAWSVLETGVGYTF. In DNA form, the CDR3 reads TGTGCCTGGAGTGTACTGGAGACAGGGGTCGGATACACCTTC.

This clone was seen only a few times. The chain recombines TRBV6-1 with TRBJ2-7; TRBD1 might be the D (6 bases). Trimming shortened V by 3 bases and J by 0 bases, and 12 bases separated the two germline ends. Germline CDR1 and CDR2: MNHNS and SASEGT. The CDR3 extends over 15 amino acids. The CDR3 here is CASSEATGSSYEQYF. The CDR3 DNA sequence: TGTGCCAGCAGTGAGGCGACAGGCTCCTCCTACGAGCAGTACTTC.

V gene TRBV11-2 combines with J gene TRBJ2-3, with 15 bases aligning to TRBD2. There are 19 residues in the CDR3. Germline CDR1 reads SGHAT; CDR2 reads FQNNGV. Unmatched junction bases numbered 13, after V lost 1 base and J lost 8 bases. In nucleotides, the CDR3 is TGTGCCAGCAGCTTAGGGACTAGCGGGGGGGCCGGGACGGCTGTTACGCAGTATTTT. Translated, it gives CASSLGTSGGAGTAVTQYF. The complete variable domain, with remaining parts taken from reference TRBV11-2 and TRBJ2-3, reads EAGVAQSPRYKIIEKRQSVAFWCNPISGHATLYWYQQILGQGPKLLIQFQNNGVVDDSQLPKDRFSAERLKGVDSTLKIQPAKLEDSAVYLCASSLGTSGGAGTAVTQYFGPGTRLTVL.

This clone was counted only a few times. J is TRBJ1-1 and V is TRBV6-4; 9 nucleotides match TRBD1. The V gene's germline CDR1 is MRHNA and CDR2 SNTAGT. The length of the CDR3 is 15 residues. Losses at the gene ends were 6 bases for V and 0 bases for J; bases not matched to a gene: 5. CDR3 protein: CASSTGGNMNTEAFF. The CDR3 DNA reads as TGTGCCAGCAGCACAGGGGGCAACATGAACACTGAAGCTTTCTTT.

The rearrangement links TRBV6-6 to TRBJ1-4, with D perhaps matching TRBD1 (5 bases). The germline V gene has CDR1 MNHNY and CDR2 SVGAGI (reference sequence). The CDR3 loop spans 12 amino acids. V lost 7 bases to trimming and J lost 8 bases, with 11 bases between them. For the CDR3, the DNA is TGTGCCAGCACCCCCGCAGGGGAAAAACTGTTTTTT. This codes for CASTPAGEKLFF.

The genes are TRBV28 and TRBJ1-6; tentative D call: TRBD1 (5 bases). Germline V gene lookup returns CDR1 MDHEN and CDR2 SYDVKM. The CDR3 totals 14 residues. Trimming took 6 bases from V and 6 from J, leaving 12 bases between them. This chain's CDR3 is CASRVGEGNSPLHF. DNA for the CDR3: TGTGCCAGCAGGGTAGGGGAAGGTAATTCACCCCTCCACTTT.

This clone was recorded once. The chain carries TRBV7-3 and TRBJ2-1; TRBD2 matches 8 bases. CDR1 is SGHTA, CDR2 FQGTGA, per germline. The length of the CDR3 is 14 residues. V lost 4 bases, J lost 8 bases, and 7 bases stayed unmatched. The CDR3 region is CASSSLAGGDEQFF. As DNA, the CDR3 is TGTGCCAGCAGCTCCCTGGCGGGGGGTGATGAGCAGTTCTTC.

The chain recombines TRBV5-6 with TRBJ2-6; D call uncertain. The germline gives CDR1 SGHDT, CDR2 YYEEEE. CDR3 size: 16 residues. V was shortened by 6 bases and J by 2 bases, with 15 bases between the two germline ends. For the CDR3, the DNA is TGTGCCAGCACCCCGTTTACAGTAGCTGGGGCCAACGTCCTGACTTTC. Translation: CASTPFTVAGANVLTF.

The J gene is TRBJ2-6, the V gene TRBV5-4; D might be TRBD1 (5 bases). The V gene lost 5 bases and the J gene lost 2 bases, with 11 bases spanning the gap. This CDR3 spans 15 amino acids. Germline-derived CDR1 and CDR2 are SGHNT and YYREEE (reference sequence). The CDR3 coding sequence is TGTGCCAGCAGTTTAGGGGCGCCTGGGGCCAACGTCCTGACTTTC. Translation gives CASSLGAPGANVLTF.

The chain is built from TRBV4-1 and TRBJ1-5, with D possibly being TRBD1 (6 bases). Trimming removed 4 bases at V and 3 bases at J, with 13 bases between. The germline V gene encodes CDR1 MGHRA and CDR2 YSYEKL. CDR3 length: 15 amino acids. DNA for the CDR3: TGCGCCAGCAGCCGAGGGCAGGGGACCAATCAGCCCCAGCATTTT. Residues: CASSRGQGTNQPQHF.

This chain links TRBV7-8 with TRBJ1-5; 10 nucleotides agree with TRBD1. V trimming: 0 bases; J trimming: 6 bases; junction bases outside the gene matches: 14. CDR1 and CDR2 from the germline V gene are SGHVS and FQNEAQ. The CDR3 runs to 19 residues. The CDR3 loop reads CASSLAPFDRGRVSQPQHF. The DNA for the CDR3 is TGTGCCAGCAGCTTAGCGCCATTTGACAGGGGGCGAGTCAGTCAGCCCCAGCATTTT.

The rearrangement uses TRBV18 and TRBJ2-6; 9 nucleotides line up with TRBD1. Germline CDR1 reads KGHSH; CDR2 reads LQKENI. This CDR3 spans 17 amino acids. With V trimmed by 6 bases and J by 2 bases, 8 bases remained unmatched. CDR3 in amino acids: CASSPGQGTTGANVLTF. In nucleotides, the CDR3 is TGTGCCAGCTCTCCGGGACAGGGAACAACTGGGGCCAACGTCCTGACTTTC.

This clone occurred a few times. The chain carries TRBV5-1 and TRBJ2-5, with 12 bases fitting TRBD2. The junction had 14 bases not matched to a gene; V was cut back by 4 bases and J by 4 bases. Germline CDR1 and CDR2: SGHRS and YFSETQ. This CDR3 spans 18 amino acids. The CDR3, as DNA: TGCGCCAGCAGCCCATCCTCCTTTGGGACTAGCGGGCGAGAGACCCAGTACTTC. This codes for CASSPSSFGTSGRETQYF. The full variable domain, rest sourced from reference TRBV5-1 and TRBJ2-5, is KAGVTQTPRYLIKTRGQQVTLSCSPISGHRSVSWYQQTPGQGLQFLFEYFSETQRNKGNFPGRFSGRQFSNSRSEMNVSTLELGDSALYLCASSPSSFGTSGRETQYFGPGTRLLVL.